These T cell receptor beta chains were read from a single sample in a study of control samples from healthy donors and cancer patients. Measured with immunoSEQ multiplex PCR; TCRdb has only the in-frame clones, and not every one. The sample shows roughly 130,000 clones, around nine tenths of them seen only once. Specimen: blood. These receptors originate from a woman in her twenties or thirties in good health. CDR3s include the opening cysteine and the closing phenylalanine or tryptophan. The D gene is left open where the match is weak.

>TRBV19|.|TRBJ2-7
CASSIDGDSGSYEQYF
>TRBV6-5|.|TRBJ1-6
CASSATQQVLHF
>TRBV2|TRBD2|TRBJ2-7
CASRPGTSVPYEQYF
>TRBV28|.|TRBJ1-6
CASSFSLTTLLF
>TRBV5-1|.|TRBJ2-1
CASSLVLAHNEQFF
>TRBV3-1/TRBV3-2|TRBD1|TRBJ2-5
CASSLGQGEATQYF
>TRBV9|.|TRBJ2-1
CASSLKGYSDNEQFF
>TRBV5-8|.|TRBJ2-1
CASSLGTGSYNEQFF
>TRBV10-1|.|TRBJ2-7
CASSEKSVHEQYF
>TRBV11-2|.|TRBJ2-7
CASSFGQSYEQYF
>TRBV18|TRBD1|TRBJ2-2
CASSRTGFPEGELFF
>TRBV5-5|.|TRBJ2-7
CASSLVGSSYEQYF
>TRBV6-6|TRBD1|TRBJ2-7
CASTRTGGWYEQYF
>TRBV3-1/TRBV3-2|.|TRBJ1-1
CASSLGTPANTEAFF
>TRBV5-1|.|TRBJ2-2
CASSFGLLNTGELFF
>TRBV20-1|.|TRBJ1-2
CSASGTAGGNYGYTF
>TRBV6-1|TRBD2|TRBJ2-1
CASSEGPRTSGRAGDNEQFF
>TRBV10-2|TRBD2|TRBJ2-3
CASSGKREGFGDTQYF